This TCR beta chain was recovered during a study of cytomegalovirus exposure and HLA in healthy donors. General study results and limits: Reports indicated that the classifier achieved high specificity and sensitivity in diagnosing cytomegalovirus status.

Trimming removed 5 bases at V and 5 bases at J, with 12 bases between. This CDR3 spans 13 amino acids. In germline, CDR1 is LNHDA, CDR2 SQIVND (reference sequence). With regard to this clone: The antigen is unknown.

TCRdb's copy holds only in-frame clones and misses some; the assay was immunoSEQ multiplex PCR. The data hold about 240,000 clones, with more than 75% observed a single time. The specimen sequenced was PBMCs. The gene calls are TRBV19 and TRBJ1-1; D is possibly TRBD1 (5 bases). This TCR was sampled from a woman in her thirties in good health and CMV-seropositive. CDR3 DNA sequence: TGTGCCAGTAGTCTCAGGGAGGAGACTGAAGCTTTCTTT. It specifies CASSLREETEAFF.